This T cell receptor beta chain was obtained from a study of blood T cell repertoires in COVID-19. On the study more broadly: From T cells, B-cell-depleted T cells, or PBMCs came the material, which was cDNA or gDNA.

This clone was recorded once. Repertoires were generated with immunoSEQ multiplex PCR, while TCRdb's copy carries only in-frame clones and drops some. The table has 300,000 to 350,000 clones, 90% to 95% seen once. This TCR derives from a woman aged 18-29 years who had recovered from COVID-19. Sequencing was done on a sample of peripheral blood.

This CDR3 reads CASSLPGINTEAFF. In DNA form, the CDR3 reads TGTGCCAGCAGCTTGCCAGGGATCAACACTGAAGCTTTCTTT. V gene TRBV7-2 combines with J gene TRBJ1-1, with a possible D match to TRBD1 (5 bases). Trimming stripped 3 bases from V and 2 bases from J, with 10 bases between. The CDR3 length is 14 residues. In germline, CDR1 is SGHTA, CDR2 FQGNSA. The full variable domain, in which reference TRBV7-2 and TRBJ1-1 provide the parts outside the CDR3, is GAGVSQSPSNKVTEKGKDVELRCDPISGHTALYWYRQSLGQGLEFLIYFQGNSAPDKSGLPSDRFSAERTGGSVSTLTIQRTQQEDSAVYLCASSLPGINTEAFFGQGTRLTVV.